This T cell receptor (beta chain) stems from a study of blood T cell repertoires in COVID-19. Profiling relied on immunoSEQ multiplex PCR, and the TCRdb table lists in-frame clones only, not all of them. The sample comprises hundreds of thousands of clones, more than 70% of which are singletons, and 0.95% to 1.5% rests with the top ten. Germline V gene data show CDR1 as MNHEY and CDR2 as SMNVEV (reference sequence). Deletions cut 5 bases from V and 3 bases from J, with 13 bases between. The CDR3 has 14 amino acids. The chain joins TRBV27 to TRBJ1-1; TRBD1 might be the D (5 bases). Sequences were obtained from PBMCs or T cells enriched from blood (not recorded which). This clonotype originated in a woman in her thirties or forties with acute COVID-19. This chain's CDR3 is CASSRTRGDTEAFF. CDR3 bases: TGTGCCAGCAGTCGCACCCGGGGGGACACTGAAGCTTTCTTT.